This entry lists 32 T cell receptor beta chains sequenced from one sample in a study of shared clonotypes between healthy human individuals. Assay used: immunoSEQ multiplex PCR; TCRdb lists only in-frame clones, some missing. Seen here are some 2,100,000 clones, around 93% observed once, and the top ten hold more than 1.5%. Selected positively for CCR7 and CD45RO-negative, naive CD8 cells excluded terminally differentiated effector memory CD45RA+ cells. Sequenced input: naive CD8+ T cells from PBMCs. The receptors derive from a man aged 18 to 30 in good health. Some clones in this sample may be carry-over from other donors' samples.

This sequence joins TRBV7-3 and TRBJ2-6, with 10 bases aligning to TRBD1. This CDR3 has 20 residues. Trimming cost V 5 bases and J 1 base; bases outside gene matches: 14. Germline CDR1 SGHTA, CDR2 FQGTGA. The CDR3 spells CASSPILTGTGDSGANVLTF. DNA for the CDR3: TGTGCCAGCAGCCCTATTTTAACCGGGACAGGGGATTCTGGGGCCAACGTCCTGACTTTC.

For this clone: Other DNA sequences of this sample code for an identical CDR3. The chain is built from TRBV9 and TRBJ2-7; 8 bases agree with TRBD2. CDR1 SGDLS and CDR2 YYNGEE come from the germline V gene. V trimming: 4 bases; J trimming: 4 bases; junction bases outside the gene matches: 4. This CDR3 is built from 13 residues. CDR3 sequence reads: CASSSGSLYEQYF. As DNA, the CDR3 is TGTGCCAGCAGCAGCGGGAGTCTGTACGAGCAGTACTTC.

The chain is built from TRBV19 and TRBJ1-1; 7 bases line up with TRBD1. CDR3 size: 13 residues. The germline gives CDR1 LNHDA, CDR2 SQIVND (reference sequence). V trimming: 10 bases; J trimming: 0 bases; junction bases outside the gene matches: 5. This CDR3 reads CATRDSLNTEAFF. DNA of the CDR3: TGTGCCACCCGGGACAGCCTGAACACTGAAGCTTTCTTT.

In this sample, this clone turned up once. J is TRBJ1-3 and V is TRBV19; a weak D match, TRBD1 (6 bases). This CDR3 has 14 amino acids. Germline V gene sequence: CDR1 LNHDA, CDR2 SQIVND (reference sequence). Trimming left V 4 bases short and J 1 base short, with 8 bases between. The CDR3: CASSTGHSGNTIYF. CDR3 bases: TGTGCCAGTAGTACGGGACATTCTGGAAACACCATATATTTT.

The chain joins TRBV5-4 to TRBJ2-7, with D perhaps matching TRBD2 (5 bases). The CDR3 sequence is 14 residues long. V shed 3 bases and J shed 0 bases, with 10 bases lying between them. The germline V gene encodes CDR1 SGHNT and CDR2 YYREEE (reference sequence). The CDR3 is CASSSLGSSYEQYF. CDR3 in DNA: TGTGCCAGCAGCTCCCTTGGGAGCTCCTACGAGCAGTACTTC. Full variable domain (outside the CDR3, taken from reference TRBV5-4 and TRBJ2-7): ETGVTQSPTHLIKTRGQQVTLRCSSQSGHNTVSWYQQALGQGPQFIFQYYREEENGRGNFPPRFSGLQFPNYSSELNVNALELDDSALYLCASSSLGSSYEQYFGPGTRLTVT.

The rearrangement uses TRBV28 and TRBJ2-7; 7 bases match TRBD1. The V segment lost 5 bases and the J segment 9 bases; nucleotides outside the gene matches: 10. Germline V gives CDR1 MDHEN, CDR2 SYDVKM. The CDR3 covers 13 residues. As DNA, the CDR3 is TGTGCCAGCAGTCCAGGGACAGCCGCCGGGCAGTACTTC. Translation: CASSPGTAAGQYF.

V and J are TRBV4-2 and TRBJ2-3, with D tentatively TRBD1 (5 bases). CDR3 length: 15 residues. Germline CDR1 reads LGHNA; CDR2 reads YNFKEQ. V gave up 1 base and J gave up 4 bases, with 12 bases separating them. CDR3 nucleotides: TGTGCCAGCAGCCAAGCCAGGACAATTTCAGATACGCAGTATTTT. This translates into CASSQARTISDTQYF.

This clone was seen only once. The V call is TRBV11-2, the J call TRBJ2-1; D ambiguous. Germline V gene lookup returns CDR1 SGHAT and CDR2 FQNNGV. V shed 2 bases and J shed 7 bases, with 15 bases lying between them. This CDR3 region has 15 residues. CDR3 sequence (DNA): TGTGCCAGCAGCTTAAATCCAGACCAATGGAATGAGCAGTTCTTC. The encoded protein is CASSLNPDQWNEQFF.

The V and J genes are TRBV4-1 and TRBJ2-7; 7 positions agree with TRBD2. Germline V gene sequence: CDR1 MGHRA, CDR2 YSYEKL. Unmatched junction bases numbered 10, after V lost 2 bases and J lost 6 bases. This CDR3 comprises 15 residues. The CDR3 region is CASSQPTGTTGEQYF. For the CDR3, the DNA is TGCGCCAGCAGCCAACCCACCGGGACTACCGGCGAGCAGTACTTC.

The CDR3, as DNA: TGTGCCAGCAGCTTCCTCGGGCAGTTCTTC. Translated: CASSFLGQFF. The V call is TRBV7-9, the J call TRBJ2-1; D is unresolved. CDR1 is SEHNR, CDR2 FQNEAQ, per germline (reference sequence). The CDR3 consists of 10 residues. Trimming shortened V by 3 bases and J by 12 bases, and 6 bases separated the two germline ends. The variable domain in full, completed from reference TRBV7-9 and TRBJ2-1, reads DTGVSQNPRHKITKRGQNVTFRCDPISEHNRLYWYRQTLGQGPEFLTYFQNEAQLEKSRLLSDRFSAERPKGSFSTLEIQRTEQGDSAMYLCASSFLGQFFGPGTRLTVL.

The CDR3 spells CASSRTGTVTFSYEQYF. The DNA of the CDR3 is TGCGCCAGCAGCCGAACCGGGACAGTGACCTTCTCCTACGAGCAGTACTTC. This sequence joins TRBV4-1 and TRBJ2-7; 7 bases fit TRBD1. The CDR3 has 17 amino acids. CDR1 and CDR2 (germline): MGHRA, YSYEKL. V shed 4 bases, J shed 0 bases, and the junction held 12 bases outside the gene matches.

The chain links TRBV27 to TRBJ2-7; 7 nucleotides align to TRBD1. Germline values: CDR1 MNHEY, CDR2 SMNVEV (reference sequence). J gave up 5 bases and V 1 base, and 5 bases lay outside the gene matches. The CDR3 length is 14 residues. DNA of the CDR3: TGTGCCAGCAGTTTATTCCTCGGGACAGACGAGCAGTACTTC. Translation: CASSLFLGTDEQYF.

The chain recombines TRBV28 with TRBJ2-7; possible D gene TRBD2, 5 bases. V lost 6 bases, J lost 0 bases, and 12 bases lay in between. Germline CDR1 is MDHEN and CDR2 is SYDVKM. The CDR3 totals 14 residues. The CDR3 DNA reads TGTGCCAGCAGCCCCGCGGGCGACTCCTACGAGCAGTACTTC. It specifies CASSPAGDSYEQYF.

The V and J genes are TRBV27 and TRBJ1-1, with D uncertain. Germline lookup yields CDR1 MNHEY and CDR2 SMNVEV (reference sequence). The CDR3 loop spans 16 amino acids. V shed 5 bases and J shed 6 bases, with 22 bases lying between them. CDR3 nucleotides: TGTGCCAGCAGTCTGTCCCCGGCACAGCCGTTTGCTGAAGCTTTCTTT. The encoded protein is CASSLSPAQPFAEAFF.

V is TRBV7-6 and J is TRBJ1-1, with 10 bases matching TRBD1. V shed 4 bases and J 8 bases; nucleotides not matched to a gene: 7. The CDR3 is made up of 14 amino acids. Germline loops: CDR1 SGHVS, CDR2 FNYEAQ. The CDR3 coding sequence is TGTGCCAGCAGCTCGGGGACAGGGGCGACCGAAGCTTTCTTT. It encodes CASSSGTGATEAFF.

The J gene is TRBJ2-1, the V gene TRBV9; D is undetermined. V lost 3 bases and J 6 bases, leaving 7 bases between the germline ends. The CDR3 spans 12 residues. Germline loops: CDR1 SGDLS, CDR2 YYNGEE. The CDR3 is CASSEDTNEQFF. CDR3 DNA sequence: TGTGCCAGCAGCGAAGATACCAATGAGCAGTTCTTC.

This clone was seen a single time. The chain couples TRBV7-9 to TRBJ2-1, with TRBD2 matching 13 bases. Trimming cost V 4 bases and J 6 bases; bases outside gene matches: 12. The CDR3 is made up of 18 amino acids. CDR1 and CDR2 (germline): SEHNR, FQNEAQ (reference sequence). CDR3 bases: TGTGCCAGCAGCTACGCGGGACTAGCGGGGTCTTTGGGCAATGAGCAGTTCTTC. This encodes CASSYAGLAGSLGNEQFF.

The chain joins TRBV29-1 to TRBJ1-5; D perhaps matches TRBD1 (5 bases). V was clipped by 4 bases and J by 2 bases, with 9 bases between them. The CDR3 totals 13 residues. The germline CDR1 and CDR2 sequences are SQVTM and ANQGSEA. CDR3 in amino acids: CSVGVQGNQPQHF. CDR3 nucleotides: TGCAGCGTTGGAGTACAGGGCAATCAGCCCCAGCATTTT.

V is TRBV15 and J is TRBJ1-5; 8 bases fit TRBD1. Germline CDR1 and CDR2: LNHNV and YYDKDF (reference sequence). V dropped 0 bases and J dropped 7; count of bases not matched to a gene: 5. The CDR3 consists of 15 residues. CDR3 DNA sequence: TGTGCCACCAGCAGAGACAGGGGGCGAGGGCAGCCCCAGCATTTT. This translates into CATSRDRGRGQPQHF.

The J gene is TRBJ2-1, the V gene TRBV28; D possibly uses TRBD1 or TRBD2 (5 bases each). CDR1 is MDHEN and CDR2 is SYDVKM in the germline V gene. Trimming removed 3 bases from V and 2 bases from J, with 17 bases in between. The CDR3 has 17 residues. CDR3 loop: CASSLDPIGGTYNEQFF. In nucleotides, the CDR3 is TGTGCCAGCAGTTTGGACCCTATTGGGGGAACCTACAATGAGCAGTTCTTC. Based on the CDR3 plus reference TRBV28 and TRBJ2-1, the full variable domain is DVKVTQSSRYLVKRTGEKVFLECVQDMDHENMFWYRQDPGLGLRLIYFSYDVKMKEKGDIPEGYSVSREKKERFSLILESASTNQTSMYLCASSLDPIGGTYNEQFFGPGTRLTVL.

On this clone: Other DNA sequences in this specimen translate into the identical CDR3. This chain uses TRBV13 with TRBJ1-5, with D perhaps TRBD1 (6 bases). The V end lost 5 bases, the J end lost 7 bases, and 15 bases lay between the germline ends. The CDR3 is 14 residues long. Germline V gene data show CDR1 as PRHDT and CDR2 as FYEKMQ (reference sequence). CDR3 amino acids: CASSLRGSGQPQHF. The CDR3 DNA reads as TGTGCCAGCAGCCTCAGGGGATCTGGGCAGCCCCAGCATTTT.

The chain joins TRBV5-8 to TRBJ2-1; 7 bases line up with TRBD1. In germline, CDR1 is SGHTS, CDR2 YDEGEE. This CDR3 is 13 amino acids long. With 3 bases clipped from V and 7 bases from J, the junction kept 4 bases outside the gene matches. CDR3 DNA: TGTGCCAGCAGCTACAGGGGAAGGAATGAGCAGTTCTTC. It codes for CASSYRGRNEQFF. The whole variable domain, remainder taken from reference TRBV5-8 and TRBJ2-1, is EAGVTQSPTHLIKTRGQQATLRCSPISGHTSVYWYQQALGLGLQFLLWYDEGEERNRGNFPPRFSGRQFPNYSSELNVNALELEDSALYLCASSYRGRNEQFFGPGTRLTVL.

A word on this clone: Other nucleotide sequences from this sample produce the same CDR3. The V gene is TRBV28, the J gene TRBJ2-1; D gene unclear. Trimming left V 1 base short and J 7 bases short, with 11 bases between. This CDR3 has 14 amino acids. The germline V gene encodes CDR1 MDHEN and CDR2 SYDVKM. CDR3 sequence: CASSLSGGGNEQFF. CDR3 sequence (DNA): TGTGCCAGCAGTTTATCGGGCGGTGGGAATGAGCAGTTCTTC. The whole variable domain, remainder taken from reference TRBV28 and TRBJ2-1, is DVKVTQSSRYLVKRTGEKVFLECVQDMDHENMFWYRQDPGLGLRLIYFSYDVKMKEKGDIPEGYSVSREKKERFSLILESASTNQTSMYLCASSLSGGGNEQFFGPGTRLTVL.

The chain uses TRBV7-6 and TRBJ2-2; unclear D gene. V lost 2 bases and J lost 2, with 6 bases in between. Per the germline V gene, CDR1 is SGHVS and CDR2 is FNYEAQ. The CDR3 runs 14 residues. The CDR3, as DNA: TGTGCCAGCAGCTTACGAATCAACACCGGGGAGCTGTTTTTT. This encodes CASSLRINTGELFF.

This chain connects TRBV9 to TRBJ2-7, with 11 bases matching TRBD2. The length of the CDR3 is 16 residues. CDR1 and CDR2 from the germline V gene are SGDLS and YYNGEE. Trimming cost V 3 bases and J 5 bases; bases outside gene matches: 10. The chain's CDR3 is CASSARPLAGGHEQYF. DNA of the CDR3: TGTGCCAGCAGCGCCCGTCCGCTAGCGGGAGGCCACGAGCAGTACTTC.

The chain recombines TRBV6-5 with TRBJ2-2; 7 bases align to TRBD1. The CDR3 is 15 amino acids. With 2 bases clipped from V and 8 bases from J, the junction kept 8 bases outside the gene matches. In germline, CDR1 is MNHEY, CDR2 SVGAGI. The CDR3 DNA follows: TGTGCCAGCAGTTACCGGGCAGGGGGAGTGGGGGAGCTGTTTTTT. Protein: CASSYRAGGVGELFF.

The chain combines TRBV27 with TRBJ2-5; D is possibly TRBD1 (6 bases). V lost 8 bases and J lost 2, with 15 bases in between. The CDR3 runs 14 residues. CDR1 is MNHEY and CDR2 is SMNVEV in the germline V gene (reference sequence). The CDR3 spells CASGTWTEQETQYF. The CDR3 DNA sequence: TGTGCCAGCGGAACCTGGACAGAACAAGAGACCCAGTACTTC.

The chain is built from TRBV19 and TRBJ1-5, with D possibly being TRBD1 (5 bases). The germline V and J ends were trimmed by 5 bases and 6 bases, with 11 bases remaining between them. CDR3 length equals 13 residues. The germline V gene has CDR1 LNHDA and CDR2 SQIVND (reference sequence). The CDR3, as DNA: TGTGCCAGTAGTGTGGGACTTTTTCAGCCCCAGCATTTT. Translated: CASSVGLFQPQHF.

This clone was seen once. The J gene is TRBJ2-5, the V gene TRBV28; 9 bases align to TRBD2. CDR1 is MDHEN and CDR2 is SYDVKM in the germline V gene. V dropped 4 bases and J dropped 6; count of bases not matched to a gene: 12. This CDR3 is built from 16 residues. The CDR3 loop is CASSYPVGTSQQTQYF. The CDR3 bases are TGTGCCAGCAGTTACCCCGTCGGGACTAGCCAGCAGACCCAGTACTTC.

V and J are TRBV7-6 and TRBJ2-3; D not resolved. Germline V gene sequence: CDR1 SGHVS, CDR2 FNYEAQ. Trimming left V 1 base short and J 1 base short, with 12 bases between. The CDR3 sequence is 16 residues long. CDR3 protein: CASSLDARRGTDTQYF. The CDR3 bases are TGTGCCAGCAGCTTAGACGCGCGCCGAGGCACAGATACGCAGTATTTT.

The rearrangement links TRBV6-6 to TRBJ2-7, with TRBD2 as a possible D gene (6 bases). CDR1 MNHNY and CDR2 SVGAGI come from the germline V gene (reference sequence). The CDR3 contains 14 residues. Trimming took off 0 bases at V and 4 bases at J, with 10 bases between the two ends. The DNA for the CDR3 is TGTGCCAGCAGTTACTCTACCAGCGGGTACGAGCAGTACTTC. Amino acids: CASSYSTSGYEQYF.

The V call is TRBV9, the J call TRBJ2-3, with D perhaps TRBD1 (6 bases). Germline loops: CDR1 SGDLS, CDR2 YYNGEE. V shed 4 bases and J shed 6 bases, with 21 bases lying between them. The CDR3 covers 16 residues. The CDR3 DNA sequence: TGTGCCAGCAGCCCCGCGTCGGCAGGGGAGCGGGATACGCAGTATTTT. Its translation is CASSPASAGERDTQYF. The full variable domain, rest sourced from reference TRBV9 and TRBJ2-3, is DSGVTQTPKHLITATGQRVTLRCSPRSGDLSVYWYQQSLDQGLQFLIQYYNGEERAKGNILERFSAQQFPDLHSELNLSSLELGDSALYFCASSPASAGERDTQYFGPGTRLTVL.